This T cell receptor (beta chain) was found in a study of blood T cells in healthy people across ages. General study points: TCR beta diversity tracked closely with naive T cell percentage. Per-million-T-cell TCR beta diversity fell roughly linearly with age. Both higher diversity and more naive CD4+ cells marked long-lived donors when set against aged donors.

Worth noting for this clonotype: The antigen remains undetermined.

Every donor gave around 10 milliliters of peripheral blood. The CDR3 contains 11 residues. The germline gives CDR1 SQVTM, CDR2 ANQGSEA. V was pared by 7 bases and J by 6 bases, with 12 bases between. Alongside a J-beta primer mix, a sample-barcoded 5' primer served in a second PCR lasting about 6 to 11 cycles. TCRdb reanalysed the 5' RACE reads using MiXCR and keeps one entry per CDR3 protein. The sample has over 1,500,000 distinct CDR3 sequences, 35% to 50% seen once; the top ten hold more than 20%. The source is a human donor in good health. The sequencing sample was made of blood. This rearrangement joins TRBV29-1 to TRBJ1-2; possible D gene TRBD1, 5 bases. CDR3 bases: TGCAGCGGAGGGACGTATGATGGCTACACCTTC. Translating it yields CSGGTYDGYTF.